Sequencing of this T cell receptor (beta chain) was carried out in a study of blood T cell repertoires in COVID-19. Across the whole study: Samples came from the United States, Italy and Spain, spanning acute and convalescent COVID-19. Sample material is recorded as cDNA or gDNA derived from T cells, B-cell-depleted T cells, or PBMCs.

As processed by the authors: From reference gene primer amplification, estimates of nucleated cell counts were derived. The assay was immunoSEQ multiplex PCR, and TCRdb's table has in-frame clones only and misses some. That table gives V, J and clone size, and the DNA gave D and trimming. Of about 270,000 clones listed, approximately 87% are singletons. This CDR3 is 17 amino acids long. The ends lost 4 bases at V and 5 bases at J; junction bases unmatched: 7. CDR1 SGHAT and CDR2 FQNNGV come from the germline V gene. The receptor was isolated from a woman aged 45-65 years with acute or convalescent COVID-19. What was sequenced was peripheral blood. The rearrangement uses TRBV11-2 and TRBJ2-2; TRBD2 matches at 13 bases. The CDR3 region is CASSSRRLAGGTGELFF. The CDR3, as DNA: TGTGCCAGCAGCTCTCGGCGACTAGCGGGAGGAACCGGGGAGCTGTTTTTT.